The 20 T cell receptor beta chains below were found in one sample sequenced in a study of T cell responses to AZD1222 COVID-19 vaccine. TCRdb's copy holds only in-frame clones and misses some; the assay was immunoSEQ multiplex PCR. This sample yields 50,000 to 70,000 clones, of which approximately 89% are seen a single time; roughly a fifth belongs to the top ten. The sequencing here drew on peripheral blood, taken on day 0 of MenACWY control vaccination. Receptors were obtained from an adult in good health.

The V gene is TRBV6-2 or TRBV6-3, the J gene TRBJ2-5, with D perhaps TRBD2 (6 bases). V was cut by 6 bases and J by 3 bases, with 17 bases left in between. Germline V gene data show CDR1 as MNHEY and CDR2 as SVGEGT. This CDR3 has 15 amino acids. This CDR3 is CASSPRRRGEETQYF. For the CDR3, the DNA is TGTGCCAGCAGCCCCCGTCGGCGGGGAGAAGAGACCCAGTACTTC.

This chain joins TRBV5-1 and TRBJ2-1; TRBD2 aligns across 11 bases. V lost 4 bases to trimming and J lost 6 bases; unmatched junction nucleotides: 6. This CDR3 spans 15 amino acids. Looked up from germline, CDR1 is SGHRS and CDR2 is YFSETQ. CDR3: CASSPGTSGLNEQFF. CDR3 DNA sequence: TGCGCCAGCAGCCCCGGGACTAGCGGCCTCAATGAGCAGTTCTTC.

This sequence joins TRBV3-1 (or the pseudogene TRBV3-2) and TRBJ1-5; D might be TRBD1 (5 bases). With 0 bases removed from V and 7 bases from J, the gap between germline ends came to 10 bases. Germline V gene data show CDR1 as LGHDT and CDR2 as YNNKEL (reference sequence). This CDR3 comprises 14 residues. The CDR3 region has the DNA TGTGCCAGCAGCCAAGATACGGGGGGACAGCCCCAGCATTTT. This gives the protein CASSQDTGGQPQHF.

CDR3 loop: CASSDASGNPVYEQYF. CDR3 sequence (DNA): TGTGCCAGCAGCGACGCTAGCGGGAACCCAGTTTACGAGCAGTACTTC. The chain uses TRBV6-4 and TRBJ2-7; 9 nucleotides align to TRBD2. The CDR3 loop spans 16 amino acids. Per germline, CDR1 MRHNA and CDR2 SNTAGT. The ends lost 6 bases at V and 4 bases at J; junction bases unmatched: 13.

The chain couples TRBV9 to TRBJ2-7, with TRBD2 identical over 9 bases. The CDR3 covers 16 residues. Germline V gene data show CDR1 as SGDLS and CDR2 as YYNGEE. Trimming removed 4 bases from V and 9 bases from J; junction bases left unmatched: 17. CDR3: CASSSQGTSSPLGQYF. The CDR3 DNA reads TGTGCCAGCAGCTCCCAAGGGACTAGCAGCCCTCTAGGGCAGTACTTC.

V gene TRBV6-5 combines with J gene TRBJ2-7; no reliable D call. The CDR3 loop spans 12 amino acids. With 2 bases removed from V and 9 bases from J, the gap between germline ends came to 11 bases. Per the germline V gene, CDR1 is MNHEY and CDR2 is SVGAGI. In DNA form, the CDR3 reads TGTGCCAGCAGTTACCCGCGCTTTGGGCAGTACTTC. Translating gives CASSYPRFGQYF.

The rearrangement uses TRBV5-6 and TRBJ2-2; tentatively, D is TRBD2 (7 bases). With 4 bases removed from V and 2 bases from J, the gap between germline ends came to 24 bases. The CDR3 consists of 19 residues. CDR1 and CDR2 (germline): SGHDT, YYEEEE. CDR3 in DNA: TGTGCCAGCAGCCGAAGTTCAGGGGACGAGCGGGAAAACACCGGGGAGCTGTTTTTT. Amino acid sequence: CASSRSSGDERENTGELFF.

In its sample, this clone was seen once. V gene TRBV2 combines with J gene TRBJ1-2, with 10 bases matching TRBD1. The CDR3 has 14 residues. The V gene end was trimmed by 5 bases and the J gene end by 9 bases; junction bases not matched to a gene: 9. Per germline, CDR1 SNHLY and CDR2 FYNNEI. The CDR3 DNA sequence: TGTGCCAGCAGTCGGGACAGGGGTCATCTGAGCTACACCTTC. It translates to CASSRDRGHLSYTF.

V and J are TRBV12-3 or TRBV12-4 and TRBJ1-1, with TRBD1 as a possible D gene (6 bases). V was pared by 7 bases and J by 5 bases, with 14 bases between. The CDR3 extends over 13 amino acids. The CDR3 nucleotides are TGTGCCAGCATTCCGACGGGGGCAACTGAAGCTTTCTTT. Translation gives CASIPTGATEAFF.

V usage is TRBV21-1 and J usage is TRBJ2-7; TRBD2 reflects the table's D call only, with no check against the DNA. TRBV21-1 is given as a pseudogene. The CDR3 sequence is 16 residues long. CDR3 in amino acids: CASSKGGGPNRNEQYF. Here the CDR3 DNA reads TGTGCCAGCAGCAAAGGGGGAGGACCCAACAGGAACGAGCAGTACTTC.

The V gene is TRBV27, the J gene TRBJ2-1, with 8 positions matching TRBD2. The V gene end was trimmed by 2 bases and the J gene end by 0 bases; junction bases not matched to a gene: 0. The CDR3 extends over 15 amino acids. The germline CDR1 and CDR2 sequences are MNHEY and SMNVEV (reference sequence). CDR3 in DNA: TGTGCCAGCAGTTTAGCGGGAGGCTCCTACAATGAGCAGTTCTTC. It is translated as CASSLAGGSYNEQFF.

This chain links TRBV7-8 with TRBJ2-7; D is uncertain. Germline V gene data show CDR1 as SGHVS and CDR2 as FQNEAQ. The CDR3 extends over 14 amino acids. V was shortened by 1 base and J by 5 bases, with 12 bases between the two germline ends. CDR3 DNA sequence: TGTGCCAGCAGCTTAGAGGGTGGTCCCGACGAGCAGTACTTC. Protein: CASSLEGGPDEQYF. Together with reference TRBV7-8 and TRBJ2-7, the CDR3 gives the full variable domain: GAGVSQSPRYKVAKRGQDVALRCDPISGHVSLFWYQQALGQGPEFLTYFQNEAQLDKSGLPSDRFFAERPEGSVSTLKIQRTQQEDSAVYLCASSLEGGPDEQYFGPGTRLTVT.

The CDR3 nucleotides read TGCGCCAGCAGCCCCGGAACGAACACCGGGGAGCTGTTTTTT. Translation gives CASSPGTNTGELFF. The chain has TRBV5-1 and TRBJ2-2; D unclear. V shed 4 bases and J shed 0 bases, with 7 bases lying between them. There are 14 residues in the CDR3. CDR1 and CDR2 from the germline V gene are SGHRS and YFSETQ.

The sample holds one count of this clone. A junction end diverges from the germline sequence, so it may reflect a read error. The V and J genes are TRBV19 and TRBJ2-5; D remains ambiguous. Germline CDR1 and CDR2: LNHDA and SQIVND (reference sequence). The CDR3 consists of 12 residues. CDR3 sequence: CASSISREAQYF. In DNA form, the CDR3 reads TGTGCCAGTAGTATTTCAAGAGAGGCCCAGTACTTC.

V usage is TRBV28 and J usage is TRBJ2-3, with 9 bases that match TRBD2. CDR3 size: 15 residues. Germline CDR1 MDHEN, CDR2 SYDVKM. V lost 6 bases to trimming and J lost 2 bases; unmatched junction nucleotides: 6. CDR3 nucleotides: TGTGCCAGCAGCAACTTAGCGGGGGACACAGATACGCAGTATTTT. Protein product: CASSNLAGDTDTQYF.

The chain links TRBV6-5 to TRBJ2-7; no clear D gene. This CDR3 contains 14 residues. With 6 bases removed from V and 1 base from J, the gap between germline ends came to 13 bases. Germline-derived CDR1 and CDR2 are MNHEY and SVGAGI. In DNA form, the CDR3 reads TGTGCCAGCAGGTACCAGACCGGGTCCTACGAGCAGTACTTC. Its translation: CASRYQTGSYEQYF.

The genes are TRBV6-2 or TRBV6-3 and TRBJ2-7, with D perhaps TRBD2 (5 bases). CDR1 MNHEY and CDR2 SVGEGT come from the germline V gene. The CDR3 is 13 residues long. V lost 5 bases, J lost 2 bases, and 10 bases lay in between. The CDR3 loop reads CASSHGETYEQYF. DNA of the CDR3: TGTGCCAGCAGTCACGGGGAGACCTACGAGCAGTACTTC.

The V and J genes are TRBV29-1 and TRBJ2-3, with D possibly matching TRBD2 (6 bases). The CDR3 is 19 residues long. The V end lost 7 bases, the J end lost 2 bases, and 31 bases lay between the germline ends. Germline V CDR1 and CDR2: SQVTM, ANQGSEA. CDR3: CSGVRLTGVLEEFTDTQYF. CDR3 sequence (DNA): TGCAGCGGTGTTAGGTTAACGGGAGTGTTGGAGGAGTTCACAGATACGCAGTATTTT.

The V gene is TRBV6-5, the J gene TRBJ2-3, with a tentative D call TRBD1 (6 bases). Germline V gives CDR1 MNHEY, CDR2 SVGAGI. CDR3 length: 15 amino acids. Trimming stripped 4 bases from V and 0 bases from J, with 11 bases between. The CDR3, as DNA: TGTGCCAGCAGTTTACAGGGAGCCAGCACAGATACGCAGTATTTT. Its translation: CASSLQGASTDTQYF.

This sequence joins TRBV6-1 and TRBJ2-1; D is uncertain. The CDR3 covers 14 residues. Between the trimmed V and J ends, which lost 3 bases and 0 bases, there was a span of 6 bases. CDR1 MNHNS and CDR2 SASEGT come from the germline V gene. The CDR3 sequence is CASSDRSSYNEQFF. The CDR3, as DNA: TGTGCCAGCAGTGACAGGAGCTCCTACAATGAGCAGTTCTTC.